One sample yielded the 5 T cell receptor beta chains listed below, sequenced in a study of T cell responses to AZD1222 COVID-19 vaccine. TCRdb's copy holds only in-frame clones and misses some; the assay was immunoSEQ multiplex PCR. The sample records about 160,000 clones, approximately 87% being singletons. Sequenced material: peripheral blood, taken 28 days after the second AZD1222 dose. The origin of the receptors is an adult who received the AZD1222 COVID-19 vaccine.

The chain combines TRBV25-1 with TRBJ2-5; D is uncertain. CDR3 length: 15 amino acids. Trimming pared 3 bases from V and 1 base from J, leaving 12 bases between. Germline assignment: CDR1 MGHDK and CDR2 SYGVNS. The CDR3 DNA follows: TGTGCCAGCAGTGACCCAGTGAAGTTCCAAGAGACCCAGTACTTC. It codes for CASSDPVKFQETQYF.

The chain has TRBV19 and TRBJ2-5; D remains unclear. The CDR3 loop spans 12 amino acids. Germline assignment: CDR1 LNHDA and CDR2 SQIVND (reference sequence). The germline V and J ends were trimmed by 7 bases and 2 bases, with 8 bases remaining between them. The CDR3 loop reads CASNGPQETQYF. The CDR3 coding sequence is TGTGCCAGTAATGGACCTCAAGAGACCCAGTACTTC.

This sequence joins TRBV7-8 and TRBJ1-2; D is unclear. This CDR3 comprises 14 residues. The germline gives CDR1 SGHVS, CDR2 FQNEAQ. Trimming pared 3 bases from V and 0 bases from J, leaving 8 bases between. CDR3 region: CASSFSSANYGYTF. Written as DNA, the CDR3 is TGTGCCAGCAGCTTTTCCTCAGCTAACTATGGCTACACCTTC.

This chain joins TRBV29-1 and TRBJ1-2; D ambiguous. V was clipped by 3 bases and J by 4 bases, with 6 bases between them. The CDR3 totals 11 residues. The germline V gene has CDR1 SQVTM and CDR2 ANQGSEA. The CDR3, as DNA: TGCAGCGTTGAGGTCCTCTATGGCTACACCTTC. Translation gives CSVEVLYGYTF.

CDR3 coding DNA: TGTGCCTGGAGCCAGTCGGTTGAAGCTTTCTTT. The encoded protein is CAWSQSVEAFF. The chain is built from TRBV30 and TRBJ1-1; D gene unclear. V dropped 3 bases and J dropped 7 bases, with 9 bases sitting between them. Germline V gene sequence: CDR1 GTSNPN, CDR2 SVGIG (reference sequence). This CDR3 region has 11 residues. Full variable domain (rest looked up from reference TRBV30 and TRBJ1-1): SQTIHQWPATLVQPVGSPLSLECTVEGTSNPNLYWYRQAAGRGLQLLFYSVGIGQISSEVPQNLSASRPQDRQFILSSKKLLLSDSGFYLCAWSQSVEAFFGQGTRLTVV.